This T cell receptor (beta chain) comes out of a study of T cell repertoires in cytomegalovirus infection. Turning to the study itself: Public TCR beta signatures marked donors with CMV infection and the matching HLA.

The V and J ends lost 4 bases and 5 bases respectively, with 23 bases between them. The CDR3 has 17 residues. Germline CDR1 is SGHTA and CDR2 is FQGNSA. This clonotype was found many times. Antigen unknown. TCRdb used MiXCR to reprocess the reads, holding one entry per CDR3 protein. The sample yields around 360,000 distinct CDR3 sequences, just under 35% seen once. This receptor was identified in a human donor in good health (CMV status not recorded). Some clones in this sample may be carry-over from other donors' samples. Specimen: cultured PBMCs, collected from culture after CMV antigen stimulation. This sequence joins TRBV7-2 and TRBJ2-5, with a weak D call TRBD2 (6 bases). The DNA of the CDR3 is TGTGCCAGCAGCTCTCACGTATCGGGCTTCGGAGGGGAGACCCAGTACTTC. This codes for CASSSHVSGFGGETQYF.